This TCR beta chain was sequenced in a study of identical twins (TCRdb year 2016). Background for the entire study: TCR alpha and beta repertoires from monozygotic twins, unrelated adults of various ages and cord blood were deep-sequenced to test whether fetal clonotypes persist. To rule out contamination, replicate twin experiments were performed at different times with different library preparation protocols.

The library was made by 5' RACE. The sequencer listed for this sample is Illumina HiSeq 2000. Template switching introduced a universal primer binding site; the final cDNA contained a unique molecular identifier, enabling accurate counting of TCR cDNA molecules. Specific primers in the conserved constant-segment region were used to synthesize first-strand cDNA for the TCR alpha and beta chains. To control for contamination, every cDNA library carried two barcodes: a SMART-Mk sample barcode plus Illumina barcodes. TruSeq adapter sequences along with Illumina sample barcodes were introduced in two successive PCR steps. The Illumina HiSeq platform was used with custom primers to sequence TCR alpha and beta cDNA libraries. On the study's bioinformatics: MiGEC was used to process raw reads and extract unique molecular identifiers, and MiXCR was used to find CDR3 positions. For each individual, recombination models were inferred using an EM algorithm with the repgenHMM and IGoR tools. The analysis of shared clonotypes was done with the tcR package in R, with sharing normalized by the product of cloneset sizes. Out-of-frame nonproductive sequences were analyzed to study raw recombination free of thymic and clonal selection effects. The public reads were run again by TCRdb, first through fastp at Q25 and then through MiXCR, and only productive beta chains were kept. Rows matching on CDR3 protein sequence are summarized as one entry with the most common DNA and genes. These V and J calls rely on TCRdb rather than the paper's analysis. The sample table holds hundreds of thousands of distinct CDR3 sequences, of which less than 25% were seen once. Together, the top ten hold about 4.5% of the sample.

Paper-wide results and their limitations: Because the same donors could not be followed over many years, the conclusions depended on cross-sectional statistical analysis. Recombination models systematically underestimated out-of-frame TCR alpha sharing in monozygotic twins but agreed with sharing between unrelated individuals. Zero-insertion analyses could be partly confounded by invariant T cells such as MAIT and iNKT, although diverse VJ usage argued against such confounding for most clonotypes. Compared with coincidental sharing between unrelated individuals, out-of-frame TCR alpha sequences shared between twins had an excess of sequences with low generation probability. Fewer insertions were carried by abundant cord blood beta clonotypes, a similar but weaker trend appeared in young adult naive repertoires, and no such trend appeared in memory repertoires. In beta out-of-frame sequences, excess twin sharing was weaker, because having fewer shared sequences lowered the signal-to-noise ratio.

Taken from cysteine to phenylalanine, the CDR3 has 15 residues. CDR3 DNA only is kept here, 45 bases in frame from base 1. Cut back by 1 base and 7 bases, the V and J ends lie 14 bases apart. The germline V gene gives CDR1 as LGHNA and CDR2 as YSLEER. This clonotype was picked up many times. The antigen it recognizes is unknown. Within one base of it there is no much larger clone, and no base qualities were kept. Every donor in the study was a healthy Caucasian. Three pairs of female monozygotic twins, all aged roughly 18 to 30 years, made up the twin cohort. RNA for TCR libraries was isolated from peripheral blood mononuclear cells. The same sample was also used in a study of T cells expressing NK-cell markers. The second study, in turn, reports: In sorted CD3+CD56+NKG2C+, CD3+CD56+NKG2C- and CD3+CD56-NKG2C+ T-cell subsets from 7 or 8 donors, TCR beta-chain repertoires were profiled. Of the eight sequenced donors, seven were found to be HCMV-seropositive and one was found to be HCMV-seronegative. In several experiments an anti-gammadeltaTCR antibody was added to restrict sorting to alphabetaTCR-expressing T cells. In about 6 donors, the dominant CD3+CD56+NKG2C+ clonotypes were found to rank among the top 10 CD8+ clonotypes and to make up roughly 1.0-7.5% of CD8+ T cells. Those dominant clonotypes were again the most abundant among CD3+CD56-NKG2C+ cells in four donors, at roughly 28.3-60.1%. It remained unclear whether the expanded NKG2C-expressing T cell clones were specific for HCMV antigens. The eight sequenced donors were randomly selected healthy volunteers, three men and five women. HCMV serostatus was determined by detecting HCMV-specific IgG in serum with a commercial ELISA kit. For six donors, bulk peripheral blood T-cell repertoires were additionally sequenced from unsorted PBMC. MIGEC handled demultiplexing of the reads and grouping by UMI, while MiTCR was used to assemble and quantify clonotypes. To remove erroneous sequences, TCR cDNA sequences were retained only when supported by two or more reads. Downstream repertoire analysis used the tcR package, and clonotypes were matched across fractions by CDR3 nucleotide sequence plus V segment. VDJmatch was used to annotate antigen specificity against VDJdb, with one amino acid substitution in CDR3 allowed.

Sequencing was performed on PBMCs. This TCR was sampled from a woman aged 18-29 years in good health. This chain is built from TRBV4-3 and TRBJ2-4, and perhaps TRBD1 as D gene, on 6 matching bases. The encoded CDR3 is CASSQAGAPFNIQYF. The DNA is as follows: TGCGCCAGCAGCCAAGCAGGGGCGCCCTTCAACATTCAGTACTTC.